The clone carrying this T cell receptor beta chain turned up a few times. The antigen is undetermined. The data belong to a study of T-cell memory formation after mild COVID-19. Study-level results: Second-wave clones that peaked on day 37 lacked confirmed SARS-CoV-2 specificity.

The CDR3 is 12 amino acids. Between the trimmed V and J ends, which lost 3 bases and 2 bases, there was a span of 8 bases. The germline V gene has CDR1 SQVTM and CDR2 ANQGSEA. Constant-segment-primed 5'RACE gave TCR alpha and TCR beta cDNA libraries with sample barcodes and UMIs. TCRdb fed the 5' RACE reads into MiXCR, producing one record per CDR3 protein. Here the sample spans about 200,000 distinct CDR3 sequences, 7.5% to 10% being singletons. This TCR was sampled from a man younger than 35 who had mild COVID-19 (a few samples of this study predate the infection). Cell type and time point are not known. The rearrangement uses TRBV29-1 and TRBJ2-7; no clear D. The sequencing sample was made of PBMCs or a T cell subset sorted from them (not recorded which). CDR3 in DNA: TGCAGCGTTGAGGGGTTCACCTACGAGCAGTACTTC. Residues: CSVEGFTYEQYF.